Listed below are T cell receptor beta chains from one sample, sequenced in a study of shared clonotypes between healthy human individuals. Here immunoSEQ multiplex PCR was the method, and the copy in TCRdb shows in-frame clones only, minus some. The sample holds under 80,000 clones; about 61% are singletons and the top ten take approximately 56%. The sample was memory CD8+ T cells sorted from blood. These receptors came from a young man in good health. Both conserved end residues are trimmed from each CDR3.

v_gene	j_gene	CDR3aa
TRBV18	TRBJ2-3	ASSLGLAGDYTQY
TRBV11-2	TRBJ2-1	ASSLGLAGESEQF
TRBV5-5	TRBJ1-2	ASSAHPGDYGYT
TRBV7-6	TRBJ2-7	ASSEIAGPSSYEQY
TRBV4-2	TRBJ1-1	ASSLFSTEAF
TRBV20-1	TRBJ2-1	SARGFNEQF
TRBV28	TRBJ2-2	ASSRRKTSDTGELF
TRBV2	TRBJ2-7	ASRFRLGTYEQY
TRBV7-8	TRBJ2-7	ASSPPGVEQY
TRBV7-9	TRBJ2-7	ACQGGTGVYEQY
TRBV27	TRBJ2-7	ASSLGLVTEQY
TRBV5-4	TRBJ2-2	ASKGSSGELF
TRBV27	TRBJ2-1	ASSLSPLGGSGTSTLKQF
TRBV11-1	TRBJ1-1	ASSIGPMTEAF
TRBV5-6	TRBJ2-2	ASSLGISGRWTGELF
TRBV20-1	TRBJ1-3	SAGSGNTIY
TRBV20-1	TRBJ1-1	SASQIEAF
TRBV25-1	TRBJ2-1	ASSELTSGLYNEQF
TRBV5-1	TRBJ2-5	ASSSVAGKETQY
TRBV21-1	TRBJ1-2	ASSKAVSRPYGYT
TRBV5-6	TRBJ2-2	ASSLGAGELF
TRBV29-1	TRBJ1-2	SVDDTGYGYT
TRBV11-2	TRBJ2-7	ASSRGLAGDREQY
TRBV11-2	TRBJ2-7	ASSLGRGRGSYEQY
TRBV6-1	TRBJ2-3	ASSEASGLGVDTQY
TRBV28	TRBJ2-7	ASSYDTYEQY
TRBV5-1	TRBJ1-2	ASSFRQGEGYT